The rows below give T cell receptor beta chains drawn from one sample of a study of T cell clonotyping in hematopoietic cell transplantation. Profiling relied on immunoSEQ multiplex PCR, and the TCRdb table lists in-frame clones only, not all of them. The sample has tens of thousands of clones, nearly 97% seen once. The specimen sequenced was peripheral blood mononuclear cells. These receptors all stem from a man aged 25 to 40 in good health. Some clones in this sample may be carry-over from other donors' samples. Each CDR3 is given with its conserved first and last residue. D genes are given only for firm matches. Some rows mark clone size as missing; the rest say once, few, many or name a class of expanded clone.

NA,once,TRBV29-1,TRBJ1-1,CSVGAAWQGNTEAFF,TGCAGCGTTGGGGCCGCTTGGCAGGGCAACACTGAAGCTTTCTTT
NA,NA,TRBV7-8,TRBJ1-5,CASSLTAYSNQPQHF,TGTGCCAGCAGCTTAACAGCGTATAGCAATCAGCCCCAGCATTTT
NA,NA,TRBV10-1,TRBJ1-1,CASSDLLRPNTEAFF,TGCGCCAGCAGTGACCTCCTCAGGCCGAACACTGAAGCTTTCTTT
TRBD1,NA,TRBV6-5,TRBJ1-2,CASSADRVYGYTF,TGTGCCAGCAGTGCCGACAGGGTCTATGGCTACACCTTC
TRBD1,NA,TRBV4-2,TRBJ2-7,CASSQEKQGYYEQYF,TGTGCCAGCAGCCAAGAAAAACAGGGGTACTACGAGCAGTACTTC
NA,NA,TRBV7-8,TRBJ2-5,CASSPRPGLKETQYF,TGTGCCAGCAGCCCCAGGCCGGGGCTGAAAGAGACCCAGTACTTC
NA,NA,TRBV13,TRBJ1-1,CASSLTGLVTEAFF,TGTGCCAGCAGCCTAACAGGGCTGGTCACTGAAGCTTTCTTT
TRBD1,NA,TRBV6-1,TRBJ1-1,CASSSGRQGDTEAFF,TGTGCCAGCAGCTCCGGACGACAGGGGGACACTGAAGCTTTCTTT
TRBD2,NA,TRBV7-8,TRBJ2-7,CASSLALAGSPYEQYF,TGTGCCAGCAGCTTAGCACTAGCGGGAAGTCCCTACGAGCAGTACTTC
NA,NA,TRBV15,TRBJ2-7,CATSRAGQRDEQYF,TGTGCCACCAGCAGAGCAGGCCAGAGGGACGAGCAGTACTTC
NA,NA,TRBV6-5,TRBJ1-1,CASTPSHETGEEAFF,TGTGCCAGCACCCCCTCCCACGAGACAGGAGAAGAAGCTTTCTTT
NA,NA,TRBV6-4,TRBJ1-4,CASSDYEGGKLFF,TGTGCCAGCAGTGACTATGAGGGGGGGAAACTGTTTTTT
NA,NA,TRBV6-1,TRBJ1-5,CASREGGTVNQPQHF,TGTGCCAGCAGGGAGGGGGGAACAGTGAATCAGCCCCAGCATTTT
TRBD2,NA,TRBV27,TRBJ2-1,CASSFGSGTYNEQFF,TGTGCCAGCAGTTTTGGTAGCGGGACCTACAATGAGCAGTTCTTC
NA,NA,TRBV11-3,TRBJ2-7,CASSLVARNYEQYF,TGTGCCAGCAGCTTAGTGGCTCGGAATTACGAGCAGTACTTC
NA,NA,TRBV20-1,TRBJ1-2,CSTYNGYTF,TGCAGTACCTACAATGGCTACACCTTC
NA,NA,TRBV5-6,TRBJ1-3,CASSRPTGNTIYF,TGTGCCAGCAGCCGGCCGACGGGAAACACCATATATTTT
NA,NA,TRBV5-6,TRBJ2-5,CASSLGRSAQETQYF,TGTGCCAGCAGCTTGGGTCGAAGCGCCCAAGAGACCCAGTACTTC
NA,NA,TRBV9,TRBJ2-7,CASSVGNRDYEQYF,TGTGCCAGCAGCGTAGGAAACAGGGACTACGAGCAGTACTTC